This TCR beta chain was recorded in a study of blood T cell repertoires in COVID-19. Across the study: Material from acute and convalescent COVID-19 was sourced from the United States, Italy and Spain. T cells, B-cell-depleted T cells, or PBMCs provided the cDNA or gDNA that served as material.

CDR3 length: 13 amino acids. Trimming pared 6 bases from V and 5 bases from J, leaving 12 bases between. Seattle researchers signed up patients amid active infection and tracked them longitudinally. Original handling: It was from reference gene primer amplification that nucleated cell counts were estimated. The protocol was immunoSEQ multiplex PCR, while the TCRdb copy is restricted to in-frame clones and leaves out a portion. That table is the source of V, J and clone size, and D and trimming were worked out from the DNA. The sample includes 75,000 to 90,000 clones, around four fifths of them seen just once.

The chain employs TRBV12-3 or TRBV12-4 and TRBJ2-3; a possible D gene is TRBD2 (6 bases). This clonotype originated in a man in his sixties with COVID-19, enrolled during active disease. Sequencing input: peripheral blood. The CDR3 protein is CASSRDWLDTQYF. As DNA, the CDR3 is TGTGCCAGCAGCCGGGACTGGTTAGATACGCAGTATTTT.